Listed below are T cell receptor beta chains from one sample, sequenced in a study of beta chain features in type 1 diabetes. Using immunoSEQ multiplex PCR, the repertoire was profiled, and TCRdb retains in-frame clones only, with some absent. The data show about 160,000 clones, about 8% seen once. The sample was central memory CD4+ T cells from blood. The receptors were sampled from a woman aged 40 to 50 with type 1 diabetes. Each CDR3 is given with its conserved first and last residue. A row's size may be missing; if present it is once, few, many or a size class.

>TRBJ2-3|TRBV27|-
CASSPTDRGDTQYF
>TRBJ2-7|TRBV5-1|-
CASSLDQTSGREMYF
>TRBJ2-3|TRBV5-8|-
CASSLRTGVPDTQYF
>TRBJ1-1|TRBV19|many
CASSGKTEAFF
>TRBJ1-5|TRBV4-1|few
CASSPPGSQPQHF
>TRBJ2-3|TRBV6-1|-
CASSPWTNTQYF
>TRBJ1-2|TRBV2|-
CASSVGTQGLGYTF
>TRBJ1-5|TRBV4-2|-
CASSEGQVYNQPQHF
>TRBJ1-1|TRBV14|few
CASSLQPLSGKAFF
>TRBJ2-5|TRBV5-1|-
CASSLRGGGQETQYF
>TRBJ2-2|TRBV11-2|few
CASSAGPVNTGELFF
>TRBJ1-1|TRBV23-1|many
CASSHETEAFF
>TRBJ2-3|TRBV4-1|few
CASSQDGQGTAQYF